This record looks at one T cell receptor (beta chain) sequence and its context. The antigen remains unidentified. This entry is derived from a study of response to subunit inactivated influenza vaccine. Study results and caveats: It was suggested by the authors that few new T cells are recruited by each seasonal influenza vaccination.

One entry per CDR3 protein results from TCRdb running MiXCR on the RT-PCR reads. Altogether 400,000 to 550,000 distinct CDR3 sequences are present, less than 30% being singletons, with the ten largest covering 1.5% to 2%. Germline V lookup: CDR1 SEHNR, CDR2 FQNEAQ (reference sequence). The CDR3 totals 17 residues. J lost 5 bases, V lost 5 bases, and 8 bases had no gene match. This material consisted of CD4+ T cells sorted from PBMCs, taken roughly 5 days after vaccination. This chain connects TRBV7-9 to TRBJ2-1, with 14 bases aligning to TRBD2. This sequence originates from a middle-aged man who received an inactivated influenza vaccine. CDR3 in DNA: TGTGCCAGCAGCCTATACGGACTAGCGGGAGGAGACAATGAGCAGTTCTTC. Encoded protein: CASSLYGLAGGDNEQFF.